Following are 27 T cell receptor beta chains from one sample sequenced in a study of shared clonotypes between healthy human individuals (dated by TCRdb to 2018 to 2021). CD8 naive samples were obtained by positive selection for CCR7 among CD45RO-negative cells, yielding a CD45RA+CCR7+ population from which TemRA cells were excluded. Library preparation was by the immunoSEQ multiplex PCR assay. TCRdb stores this immuneACCESS table with in-frame sequences only. Part of the clones is absent; in the studies checked, under half of the shortfall reflects unresolved V genes, and no reason is known for the rest. The sample contains around 600,000 clones, roughly 98% of them found a single time. 0.3% to 0.35% of the sample comes from the top ten. Input material: naive CD8+ T cells sorted from blood. The cell subset or site label corresponds to: CD45RA+CCR7+. The receptors here all came from a man aged 25 to 40 in good health.

The V call is TRBV11-2, the J call TRBJ2-7; no reliable D call. The V and J ends lost 1 base and 2 bases respectively, with 6 bases between them. This CDR3 spans 13 amino acids. Germline lookup yields CDR1 SGHAT and CDR2 FQNNGV. The CDR3 DNA follows: TGTGCCAGCAGCTTAGGAGTCACCTACGAGCAGTACTTC. It specifies CASSLGVTYEQYF.

This clone has just one count. V and J are TRBV6-1 and TRBJ2-7, with D possibly matching TRBD2 (6 bases). This CDR3 is 12 amino acids long. Trimming shortened V by 2 bases and J by 6 bases, and 8 bases separated the two germline ends. Per the germline V gene, CDR1 is MNHNS and CDR2 is SASEGT. CDR3 in amino acids: CASSEFGGEQYF. Here the CDR3 DNA reads TGTGCCAGCAGTGAATTCGGGGGCGAGCAGTACTTC.

The V call is TRBV30, the J call TRBJ1-2; 12 positions agree with TRBD1. CDR3 length equals 14 residues. The V segment lost 1 base and the J segment 6 bases; nucleotides outside the gene matches: 3. The V gene's germline CDR1 is GTSNPN and CDR2 SVGIG (reference sequence). CDR3 DNA sequence: TGTGCCTGGAGTGAAGGGACAGGGGGCCATGGCTACACCTTC. It codes for CAWSEGTGGHGYTF.

The V and J genes are TRBV6-1 and TRBJ2-5, with D unclear. The CDR3 covers 14 residues. The germline CDR1 and CDR2 sequences are MNHNS and SASEGT. With 5 bases removed from V and 0 bases from J, the gap between germline ends came to 10 bases. CDR3 sequence (DNA): TGTGCCAGCAGTCCACACCGGTACCAAGAGACCCAGTACTTC. Its translation is CASSPHRYQETQYF.

The chain is built from TRBV6-6 and TRBJ2-1; no definite D call. V lost 10 bases, J lost 6 bases, and 10 bases lay in between. CDR3 size: 11 residues. The germline gives CDR1 MNHNY, CDR2 SVGAGI (reference sequence). The CDR3 nucleotides are TGTGCCACCTCTAGGTCCAATGAGCAGTTCTTC. It is translated as CATSRSNEQFF.

The J gene is TRBJ1-5, the V gene TRBV27, with D perhaps TRBD1 (5 bases). Trimming removed 5 bases from V and 7 bases from J, with 9 bases in between. This CDR3 spans 12 amino acids. CDR1 is MNHEY and CDR2 is SMNVEV in the germline V gene (reference sequence). CDR3 DNA: TGTGCCAGCAGTCAGGGCCGGCAGCCCCAGCATTTT. This encodes CASSQGRQPQHF.

This rearrangement joins TRBV4-1 to TRBJ2-1; D is undetermined. Per the germline V gene, CDR1 is MGHRA and CDR2 is YSYEKL. The CDR3 covers 14 residues. V was cut by 2 bases and J by 6 bases, with 11 bases left in between. The CDR3 sequence is CASSQSRMGNEQFF. In DNA, the CDR3 is TGCGCCAGCAGCCAATCTAGAATGGGCAATGAGCAGTTCTTC.

V and J are TRBV6-5 and TRBJ2-5; D might be TRBD1 or TRBD2, each matching 5 bases. V was trimmed by 2 bases and J by 9 bases, leaving 19 bases between them. Germline V gene lookup returns CDR1 MNHEY and CDR2 SVGAGI. The CDR3 covers 15 residues. Written as DNA, the CDR3 is TGTGCCAGCAGTTACCTGGGACCCGCACTTAAGGCCCAGTACTTC. It translates to CASSYLGPALKAQYF.

This chain links TRBV6-5 with TRBJ2-3, with D possibly TRBD2 on 6 matching bases. V dropped 1 base and J dropped 3 bases, with 8 bases sitting between them. CDR3 length: 14 residues. From germline, CDR1 is MNHEY and CDR2 SVGAGI. The CDR3 reads CASSYYGSTDTQYF. The CDR3 DNA is TGTGCCAGCAGTTACTACGGGAGTACAGATACGCAGTATTTT.

The chain uses TRBV14 and TRBJ2-7; weak D call: TRBD2 (5 bases). Germline V gene sequence: CDR1 SGHDN, CDR2 FVKESK. Trimming stripped 3 bases from V and 2 bases from J, with 8 bases between. The CDR3 loop spans 13 amino acids. CDR3: CASSQGSPYEQYF. The CDR3 nucleotides are TGTGCCAGCAGCCAGGGGAGCCCCTACGAGCAGTACTTC.

Here the CDR3 DNA reads TGTGCCAGCAGTTTATTTCCAGGTACGGGGAGCTCCTACGAGCAGTACTTC. Protein sequence: CASSLFPGTGSSYEQYF. This rearrangement joins TRBV28 to TRBJ2-7; weak D call: TRBD2 (5 bases). This CDR3 has 17 residues. CDR1 and CDR2 from the germline V gene are MDHEN and SYDVKM. With 1 base removed from V and 0 bases from J, the gap between germline ends came to 16 bases.

This chain uses TRBV28 with TRBJ1-1; D might be TRBD1 (5 bases). The CDR3 length is 14 residues. Trimming pared 2 bases from V and 6 bases from J, leaving 13 bases between. Germline CDR1 is MDHEN and CDR2 is SYDVKM. CDR3 region: CASSLSGGVPEAFF. The DNA for the CDR3 is TGTGCCAGCAGTTTAAGTGGAGGGGTTCCTGAAGCTTTCTTT.

The CDR3 is CASSQEWEGPGELFF. In DNA form, the CDR3 reads TGCGCCAGCAGCCAAGAATGGGAAGGGCCCGGGGAGCTGTTTTTT. V usage is TRBV4-1 and J usage is TRBJ2-2; no reliable D call. Germline assignment: CDR1 MGHRA and CDR2 YSYEKL. The CDR3 contains 15 residues. V was shortened by 0 bases and J by 6 bases, with 11 bases between the two germline ends.

On this clone: Other DNA sequences in the same sample also yield this CDR3. This chain links TRBV7-9 with TRBJ2-2; D is uncertain. The CDR3 sequence is 12 residues long. Germline CDR1 and CDR2: SEHNR and FQNEAQ (reference sequence). The ends were cut back, 2 bases at V and 5 bases at J, with 3 bases in the middle. The CDR3 is CASSLRTGELFF. CDR3 DNA sequence: TGTGCCAGCAGCTTAAGGACCGGGGAGCTGTTTTTT.

V usage is TRBV6-5 and J usage is TRBJ2-7; no reliable D call. CDR3 length: 15 amino acids. Trimming shortened V by 7 bases and J by 1 base, and 17 bases separated the two germline ends. The germline V gene has CDR1 MNHEY and CDR2 SVGAGI. CDR3 sequence (DNA): TGTGCCAGCAAAACATCTGCACGCACGTCCTACGAGCAGTACTTC. It codes for CASKTSARTSYEQYF.

The genes are TRBV11-3 and TRBJ2-2; D unclear. The CDR3 consists of 15 residues. The V gene's germline CDR1 is SGHNT and CDR2 YENEEA. V was shortened by 2 bases and J by 0 bases, with 7 bases between the two germline ends. In DNA, the CDR3 is TGTGCCAGCAGCTTACGAGGCGCGAACACCGGGGAGCTGTTTTTT. Encoded protein: CASSLRGANTGELFF.

This clone was seen just once. The chain is built from TRBV25-1 and TRBJ2-7; TRBD1 might be the D (5 bases). The CDR3 spans 14 residues. With 4 bases removed from V and 2 bases from J, the gap between germline ends came to 12 bases. CDR1 and CDR2 from the germline V gene are MGHDK and SYGVNS. This CDR3 reads CASSAHRNPYEQYF. The CDR3 DNA follows: TGTGCCAGCAGTGCCCACAGGAACCCCTACGAGCAGTACTTC.

The chain couples TRBV7-8 to TRBJ1-5; no clear D. CDR3 size: 16 residues. The V gene lost 5 bases and the J gene lost 4 bases, with 18 bases spanning the gap. The V gene's germline CDR1 is SGHVS and CDR2 FQNEAQ. CDR3 in amino acids: CASSRAAAQGNQPQHF. As DNA, the CDR3 is TGTGCCAGCAGCCGAGCAGCGGCGCAAGGGAATCAGCCCCAGCATTTT.

V gene TRBV11-3 combines with J gene TRBJ2-2, with TRBD1 matching 7 bases. V gave up 4 bases and J gave up 3 bases; unmatched junction bases: 8. CDR3 size: 16 residues. The germline CDR1 and CDR2 sequences are SGHNT and YENEEA. The CDR3 is CASSSFKGGDTGELFF. Here the CDR3 DNA reads TGTGCCAGCAGCTCCTTTAAAGGGGGCGACACCGGGGAGCTGTTTTTT.

The genes are TRBV9 and TRBJ2-3; D is ambiguous. Trimming cost V 3 bases and J 2 bases, with 10 bases left between them. The CDR3 has 14 residues. CDR1 is SGDLS and CDR2 is YYNGEE in the germline V gene. This CDR3 is CASSARSITDTQYF. For the CDR3, the DNA is TGTGCCAGCAGCGCCCGTTCCATCACAGATACGCAGTATTTT.

V usage is TRBV4-3 and J usage is TRBJ2-2; 14 bases map to TRBD2. Trimming removed 3 bases from V and 0 bases from J; junction bases left unmatched: 3. Germline V gene sequence: CDR1 LGHNA, CDR2 YSLEER. The CDR3 runs to 18 residues. DNA of the CDR3: TGCGCCAGCAGCCAGGAGACTAGCGGGAGGGCGAACACCGGGGAGCTGTTTTTT. This sequence encodes CASSQETSGRANTGELFF.

The chain recombines TRBV7-2 with TRBJ2-7; D ambiguous. Trimming cost V 2 bases and J 4 bases, with 24 bases left between them. In germline, CDR1 is SGHTA, CDR2 FQGNSA. The CDR3 consists of 18 residues. CDR3 in amino acids: CASSLFAMYETGHYEQYF. CDR3 nucleotide sequence: TGTGCCAGCAGCTTATTCGCGATGTATGAGACGGGCCATTACGAGCAGTACTTC.

The gene calls are TRBV6-5 and TRBJ1-1; D may be TRBD1 (5 bases). CDR3 length: 14 amino acids. Trimming cost V 5 bases and J 1 base, with 11 bases left between them. CDR1 and CDR2 (germline): MNHEY, SVGAGI. In DNA, the CDR3 is TGTGCCAGCAGTAGGGGTCTAACGAACACTGAAGCTTTCTTT. Protein: CASSRGLTNTEAFF.

The chain couples TRBV5-6 to TRBJ2-7, with TRBD2 identical over 11 bases. The CDR3 has 15 amino acids. The V segment lost 4 bases and the J segment 2 bases; nucleotides outside the gene matches: 5. Germline CDR1 SGHDT, CDR2 YYEEEE. CDR3 DNA sequence: TGTGCCAGCAGCCGGGGACTAGCGGTCCCCTACGAGCAGTACTTC. This sequence encodes CASSRGLAVPYEQYF.

The V and J genes are TRBV2 and TRBJ1-5; tentatively, D is TRBD1 (5 bases). CDR1 SNHLY and CDR2 FYNNEI come from the germline V gene. Between the trimmed V and J ends, which lost 6 bases and 4 bases, there was a span of 13 bases. The CDR3 consists of 14 residues. In nucleotides, the CDR3 is TGTGCCAGCAGGGTTGGACAAGGTAATCAGCCCCAGCATTTT. It encodes CASRVGQGNQPQHF.

The chain joins TRBV5-1 to TRBJ2-7, with D unresolved. The V gene lost 1 base and the J gene lost 0 bases, with 8 bases spanning the gap. CDR3 size: 14 residues. The germline V gene encodes CDR1 SGHRS and CDR2 YFSETQ. This CDR3 reads CASSLLVGSYEQYF. The CDR3 DNA sequence: TGCGCCAGCAGCTTGCTCGTGGGCTCCTACGAGCAGTACTTC.

This chain links TRBV13 with TRBJ1-3, with a possible D match to TRBD1 (6 bases). The germline V gene has CDR1 PRHDT and CDR2 FYEKMQ (reference sequence). The V and J ends lost 0 bases and 4 bases respectively, with 16 bases between them. The CDR3 sequence is 17 residues long. The CDR3 bases are TGTGCCAGCAGCTTAGGGCAGCTGACAGGTTCCGGAAACACCATATATTTT. This encodes CASSLGQLTGSGNTIYF.